The next 24 T cell receptor beta chains were all read from a single sample in a study of shared clonotypes between healthy human individuals. Naive CD8 cells comprised CD45RO-negative, CCR7-positively selected cells, excluding terminally differentiated effector memory CD45RA+ cells. Only in-frame clones appear in the TCRdb table, and some are missing; sequencing was by immunoSEQ multiplex PCR. The sample shows about 2 million clones, roughly 95% of them seen only once. The source material was naive CD8+ T cells sorted from blood. The source is a man younger than 35 in good health.

The rearrangement uses TRBV9 and TRBJ2-1; maybe TRBD1 (6 bases). The CDR3 totals 12 residues. CDR1 and CDR2 from the germline V gene are SGDLS and YYNGEE. Trimming took off 9 bases at V and 3 bases at J, with 10 bases between the two ends. The CDR3 reads CATGDNYNEQFF. CDR3 bases: TGTGCCACCGGGGACAACTACAATGAGCAGTTCTTC.

This rearrangement joins TRBV19 to TRBJ1-4; D uncertain. Looked up from germline, CDR1 is LNHDA and CDR2 is SQIVND (reference sequence). The CDR3 is 13 residues long. The V end was cut by 6 bases, the J end by 5 bases, with 10 bases between. For the CDR3, the DNA is TGTGCCAGTAGGGGCATGGGAAATGAAAAACTGTTTTTT. This gives the protein CASRGMGNEKLFF.

The chain links TRBV13 to TRBJ2-6; D perhaps matches TRBD1 (6 bases). This CDR3 contains 15 residues. Germline lookup yields CDR1 PRHDT and CDR2 FYEKMQ (reference sequence). V was shortened by 5 bases and J by 2 bases, with 10 bases between the two germline ends. The CDR3 is CASSKRGTGANVLTF. Written as DNA, the CDR3 is TGTGCCAGCAGCAAAAGGGGGACTGGGGCCAACGTCCTGACTTTC.

The sample holds a few counts of this clone. The genes are TRBV5-1 and TRBJ1-6; TRBD1 might be the D (5 bases). Germline-derived CDR1 and CDR2 are SGHRS and YFSETQ. Trimming removed 7 bases from V and 8 bases from J, with 19 bases in between. There are 15 residues in the CDR3. CDR3 coding DNA: TGCGCCAGCGCTTACTGGGACCTAAGGGATTCACCCCTCCACTTT. It is translated as CASAYWDLRDSPLHF.

The DNA of the CDR3 is TGCGCCAGCAGCCAAGATATCGGAGGAGAGGCAGATACGCAGTATTTT. Protein: CASSQDIGGEADTQYF. This chain uses TRBV4-3 with TRBJ2-3, with D possibly being TRBD2 (5 bases). Germline-derived CDR1 and CDR2 are LGHNA and YSLEER. The length of the CDR3 is 16 residues. The V end was cut by 0 bases, the J end by 4 bases, with 14 bases between.

The gene calls are TRBV5-6 and TRBJ2-7; 8 bases line up with TRBD1. The CDR3 is 16 amino acids. The V gene end was trimmed by 7 bases and the J gene end by 5 bases; junction bases not matched to a gene: 17. CDR1 and CDR2 from the germline V gene are SGHDT and YYEEEE. The CDR3: CASGLGTGLSGNEQYF. In DNA form, the CDR3 reads TGTGCCAGCGGCCTGGGGACAGGCTTATCTGGAAACGAGCAGTACTTC.

This clone was seen a single time. The gene calls are TRBV4-1 and TRBJ2-2, with TRBD1 as a possible D gene (6 bases). V lost 2 bases to trimming and J lost 4 bases, with 11 bases between them. In germline, CDR1 is MGHRA, CDR2 YSYEKL. The CDR3 sequence is 15 residues long. The CDR3 bases are TGCGCCAGCAGCCAATGGGGACACCTCACCGGGGAGCTGTTTTTT. This sequence encodes CASSQWGHLTGELFF.

This clone was seen only once. CDR3 sequence (DNA): TGTGCCAGCAGCGCGAGGACAGGGAACGAAGCTTTCTTT. This encodes CASSARTGNEAFF. The V call is TRBV5-4, the J call TRBJ1-1; 8 bases align to TRBD1. The length of the CDR3 is 13 residues. Germline-derived CDR1 and CDR2 are SGHNT and YYREEE (reference sequence). V was clipped by 4 bases and J by 8 bases; unmatched bases: 7.

The chain uses TRBV30 and TRBJ1-2; the D gene is possibly TRBD1 (5 bases). The germline V and J ends were trimmed by 1 base and 4 bases, with 22 bases remaining between them. The CDR3 sequence is 17 residues long. Germline V gene sequence: CDR1 GTSNPN, CDR2 SVGIG (reference sequence). The CDR3 coding sequence is TGTGCCTGGAGTGGGCTCCGCCAGGGAAGAGGTTCCTATGGCTACACCTTC. Protein sequence: CAWSGLRQGRGSYGYTF.

The count of this clone is one. The same CDR3 arises from other DNA sequences in this sample as well. The gene calls are TRBV6-5 and TRBJ1-1; D gene uncertain. The CDR3 has 13 amino acids. Looked up from germline, CDR1 is MNHEY and CDR2 is SVGAGI. V was clipped by 0 bases and J by 4 bases, with 6 bases between them. The CDR3 nucleotides read TGTGCCAGCAGTTACTCGAAAGTCACTGAAGCTTTCTTT. Translation: CASSYSKVTEAFF.

The chain joins TRBV7-9 to TRBJ2-3; 14 nucleotides align to TRBD2. This CDR3 spans 17 amino acids. V lost 1 base and J lost 4; bases outside the gene matches: 4. The germline CDR1 and CDR2 sequences are SEHNR and FQNEAQ (reference sequence). The CDR3 DNA reads as TGTGCCAGCAGCTTAGGGGGACTAGCGGGAGTGTCAGATACGCAGTATTTT. Residues: CASSLGGLAGVSDTQYF.

J is TRBJ1-4 and V is TRBV7-8; no reliable D call. V gave up 1 base and J gave up 4 bases, with 13 bases separating them. CDR1 is SGHVS, CDR2 FQNEAQ, per germline. The CDR3 loop spans 16 amino acids. The CDR3 sequence: CASSLDLEGINEKLFF. The DNA of the CDR3 is TGTGCCAGCAGCTTAGATTTGGAGGGTATTAATGAAAAACTGTTTTTT.

This clone was counted a single time. This chain connects TRBV5-5 to TRBJ2-7; D is unclear. This CDR3 region has 14 residues. The germline V gene has CDR1 SGHKS and CDR2 YYEKEE (reference sequence). The V gene lost 0 bases and the J gene lost 3 bases, with 10 bases spanning the gap. The CDR3 nucleotides read TGTGCCAGCAGCTTGGAATTAGGTTACTACGAGCAGTACTTC. Residues: CASSLELGYYEQYF. The entire variable domain, with the rest obtained from reference TRBV5-5 and TRBJ2-7, is as follows: DAGVTQSPTHLIKTRGQQVTLRCSPISGHKSVSWYQQVLGQGPQFIFQYYEKEERGRGNFPDRFSARQFPNYSSELNVNALLLGDSALYLCASSLELGYYEQYFGPGTRLTVT.

As to this clone: The same CDR3 can be traced to other DNA sequences in this sample. This rearrangement joins TRBV2 to TRBJ2-7, with D possibly matching TRBD1 (5 bases). This CDR3 contains 11 residues. V was cut by 6 bases and J by 4 bases, with 7 bases left in between. Germline CDR1 and CDR2: SNHLY and FYNNEI. CDR3 protein: CASSDSYEQYF. In DNA form, the CDR3 reads TGTGCCAGCAGCGACAGTTACGAGCAGTACTTC. Full variable domain (remainder filled in from reference TRBV2 and TRBJ2-7): EPEVTQTPSHQVTQMGQEVILRCVPISNHLYFYWYRQILGQKVEFLVSFYNNEISEKSEIFDDQFSVERPDGSNFTLKIRSTKLEDSAMYFCASSDSYEQYFGPGTRLTVT.

As to this clone: The junction does not match germline at one end; this may be a read error. This chain connects TRBV5-5 to TRBJ2-1; D gene unclear. The CDR3 is made up of 13 amino acids. Germline V gives CDR1 SGHKS, CDR2 YYEKEE (reference sequence). The CDR3 region is CASTLPPRNEQFF. CDR3 in DNA: TGTGCCAGCACCTTGCCCCCCCGGAATGAGCAGTTCTTC. The whole variable domain, filled in from reference TRBV5-5 and TRBJ2-1, reads DAGVTQSPTHLIKTRGQQVTLRCSPISGHKSVSWYQQVLGQGPQFIFQYYEKEERGRGNFPDRFSARQFPNYSSELNVNALLLGDSALYLCASTLPPRNEQFFGPGTRLTVL.

The chain recombines TRBV10-3 with TRBJ2-3; D is unclear. This CDR3 is built from 12 residues. From germline, CDR1 is ENHRY and CDR2 SYGVKD. Trimming left V 4 bases short and J 6 bases short, with 8 bases between. This chain's CDR3 is CAISVAADTQYF. CDR3 DNA: TGTGCCATCAGTGTGGCCGCGGATACGCAGTATTTT.

The genes are TRBV29-1 and TRBJ2-5; 8 bases match TRBD2. CDR3 length: 15 amino acids. The trim removed 7 bases at V and 1 base at J, leaving 11 bases unmatched. CDR1 and CDR2 from the germline V gene are SQVTM and ANQGSEA. In nucleotides, the CDR3 is TGCAGCGCTAAAGCGGGAGTGGTCCTCCAAGAGACCCAGTACTTC. It is translated as CSAKAGVVLQETQYF.

This chain uses TRBV13 with TRBJ2-1, with D hard to call. CDR3 size: 11 residues. V was clipped by 3 bases and J by 9 bases, with 6 bases between them. Germline values: CDR1 PRHDT, CDR2 FYEKMQ (reference sequence). The CDR3 loop reads CASSFLGEQFF. The CDR3 region has the DNA TGTGCCAGCAGCTTTCTTGGTGAGCAGTTCTTC.

The sample holds one count of this clone. Compared with germline, one end of the junction differs, possibly owing to a read error. The same CDR3 is also encoded by other DNA sequences in this sample. The chain couples TRBV7-7 to TRBJ2-3; no definite D call. This CDR3 is 14 amino acids long. CDR1 is SSHAT, CDR2 FNYEAQ, per germline (reference sequence). CDR3 nucleotides: TGTGCTAGCAGCTTAGGGCAGGGCACAGATACGCAGTATTTT. As protein: CASSLGQGTDTQYF. Complete variable domain (other parts from reference TRBV7-7 and TRBJ2-3): GAGVSQSPRYKVTKRGQDVTLRCDPISSHATLYWYQQALGQGPEFLTYFNYEAQPDKSGLPSDRFSAERPEGSISTLTIQRTEQRDSAMYRCASSLGQGTDTQYFGPGTRLTVL.

The chain couples TRBV30 to TRBJ2-1; tentatively, D is TRBD1 (5 bases). This CDR3 has 11 residues. Germline values: CDR1 GTSNPN, CDR2 SVGIG (reference sequence). V shed 3 bases and J shed 9 bases, with 9 bases lying between them. Here the CDR3 DNA reads TGTGCCTGGAGCGTTGACAGTGAGCAGTTCTTC. It specifies CAWSVDSEQFF.

Comment on this clone: The sample has other DNA sequences that encode this CDR3 too. The chain links TRBV5-1 to TRBJ2-7; D is undetermined. Trimming pared 1 base from V and 0 bases from J, leaving 8 bases between. Per the germline V gene, CDR1 is SGHRS and CDR2 is YFSETQ. The CDR3 contains 14 residues. CDR3 sequence reads: CASSLLGSSYEQYF. DNA for the CDR3: TGCGCCAGCAGCTTGCTTGGCTCCTCCTACGAGCAGTACTTC. The entire variable domain, with the rest obtained from reference TRBV5-1 and TRBJ2-7, is as follows: KAGVTQTPRYLIKTRGQQVTLSCSPISGHRSVSWYQQTPGQGLQFLFEYFSETQRNKGNFPGRFSGRQFSNSRSEMNVSTLELGDSALYLCASSLLGSSYEQYFGPGTRLTVT.

Concerning this clone: This specimen includes other DNA sequences encoding the same CDR3. V usage is TRBV5-4 and J usage is TRBJ2-3, with D unresolved. This CDR3 region has 14 residues. Germline V gives CDR1 SGHNT, CDR2 YYREEE (reference sequence). V gave up 1 base and J gave up 3 bases, with 9 bases separating them. CDR3 in DNA: TGTGCCAGCAGCTTGATTGACGGAACAGATACGCAGTATTTT. As protein: CASSLIDGTDTQYF.

This clone has only one observation. The genes are TRBV7-2 and TRBJ2-1; D call uncertain. V was trimmed by 1 base and J by 10 bases, leaving 14 bases between them. CDR1 and CDR2 (germline): SGHTA, FQGNSA. The CDR3 has 14 amino acids. CDR3 bases: TGTGCCAGCAGCTTAGTTGACTGGAGAACGGAGCAGTTCTTC. As protein: CASSLVDWRTEQFF.

As concerns this clone: The same CDR3 arises from other DNA sequences in this sample as well. The rearrangement joins TRBV9 to TRBJ2-1; 10 bases are a match to TRBD2. Trimming removed 4 bases from V and 3 bases from J; junction bases left unmatched: 4. Germline lookup yields CDR1 SGDLS and CDR2 YYNGEE. This CDR3 is built from 15 residues. DNA for the CDR3: TGTGCCAGCAGCCCTGGACTAGCGGACTACAATGAGCAGTTCTTC. Its protein is CASSPGLADYNEQFF.